The 5 T cell receptor beta chains below all came from one sample that was sequenced in a study of regulatory T cells in long-lasting Graves disease. The time point denotes: newly diagnosed GD, antithyroid drugs for less than 3 months. With RNA extracted from PBMCs as input, the TCR library was made. Assembly of TCR beta libraries relied on iRepertoire HTBI primers together with Arm-PCR of CDR3 regions. TCRdb itself ran the multiplex PCR reads through MiXCR, one entry per CDR3 protein. The data show 350,000 to 550,000 distinct CDR3 sequences, approximately 15% seen once. This sample was also put to use in a study of T cells in Graves' hyperthyroidism and ophthalmopathy.

Sample: peripheral blood mononuclear cells (PBMCs), taken at new diagnosis, from a patient treated with antithyroid drugs. These receptors all stem from a woman in her forties or fifties with Graves disease.

This clonotype was counted many times. The chain uses TRBV5-5 and TRBJ1-1, with D unclear. CDR3 length: 15 residues. V was trimmed by 4 bases and J by 7 bases, leaving 20 bases between them. Germline values: CDR1 SGHKS, CDR2 YYEKEE (reference sequence). The CDR3 sequence: CASSPSPASGSEAFF. In DNA form, the CDR3 reads TGTGCCAGCAGCCCCTCGCCCGCGTCGGGGAGTGAAGCTTTCTTT.

This clonotype was found many times. V is TRBV28 and J is TRBJ1-2; no definite D call. With 3 bases removed from V and 3 bases from J, the gap between germline ends came to 5 bases. Germline V gene lookup returns CDR1 MDHEN and CDR2 SYDVKM. The CDR3 is 12 amino acids. The CDR3 loop reads CASSLGYYGYTF. The CDR3 DNA reads TGTGCCAGCAGTTTGGGGTACTATGGCTACACCTTC.

This clonotype showed up just a few times. V usage is TRBV10-3 and J usage is TRBJ2-1, with unresolved D. V gave up 3 bases and J gave up 5 bases, with 14 bases separating them. This CDR3 contains 15 residues. From germline, CDR1 is ENHRY and CDR2 SYGVKD. CDR3 sequence reads: CAISELRGRNNEQFF. CDR3 in DNA: TGTGCCATCAGTGAATTGCGCGGCCGGAACAATGAGCAGTTCTTC.

This clonotype appeared many times. The chain joins TRBV27 to TRBJ2-2, with 7 bases aligning to TRBD2. V shed 2 bases and J 6 bases; nucleotides not matched to a gene: 12. The germline V gene has CDR1 MNHEY and CDR2 SMNVEV (reference sequence). CDR3 length equals 17 residues. The chain's CDR3 is CASSLTRGLHTAGELFF. CDR3 bases: TGTGCCAGCAGTTTAACCCGGGGACTACATACGGCCGGGGAGCTGTTTTTT.

Many counts were recorded for this clonotype. The chain is built from TRBV12-3 or TRBV12-4 and TRBJ1-5; no definite D call. The CDR3 spans 14 residues. V shed 5 bases and J shed 2 bases, with 10 bases lying between them. Here the CDR3 DNA reads TGTGCCAGCAGTGGGTCCGGGGGCAATCAGCCCCAGCATTTT. Encoded protein: CASSGSGGNQPQHF.